Included here is one T cell receptor beta chain sequence, with context. The CDR3 sequence is 15 residues long. In germline, CDR1 is SGDLS, CDR2 YYNGEE. With 3 bases clipped from V and 5 bases from J, the junction kept 6 bases outside the gene matches. Per the authors' pipeline: Nucleated cell number was recorded as an estimate derived from reference gene primer amplification. This table comes from immunoSEQ multiplex PCR, and its TCRdb copy is limited to in-frame clones, with some not included. The D gene and trimming were derived from the DNA, and the V and J assignments and clone size from that table. The sample carries some 170,000 clones, 75% to 80% recorded once. The record originates from a study of blood T cell repertoires in COVID-19. Whole-study context: The United States, Italy and Spain supplied acute and convalescent COVID-19 samples. PBMCs, B-cell-depleted T cells, or T cells provided the cDNA or gDNA that made up the material.

The clonotype comes from a woman in her sixties or seventies with acute or convalescent COVID-19. The sequenced material came from peripheral blood. The J gene is TRBJ2-2, the V gene TRBV9, with 8 bases matching TRBD2. The CDR3 here is CASSAGLGRTGELFF. The CDR3 nucleotides read TGTGCCAGCAGCGCGGGACTAGGTAGGACCGGGGAGCTGTTTTTT.